This T cell receptor beta chain comes out of a study of T cells in Graves' hyperthyroidism and ophthalmopathy. The CDR3 has 18 residues. The V gene's germline CDR1 is SGHTA and CDR2 FQGTGA. V lost 5 bases, J lost 7 bases, and 16 bases stayed unmatched. Regions amplified from RNA transcripts were the TCR beta CDR3 regions. First-round RT-PCR targeting the TCR CDR3 was performed with the HTBI primer set. TCRdb recomputed calls from the multiplex PCR reads with MiXCR, one row per CDR3 protein. The sample carries about 590,000 distinct CDR3 sequences, 14% recorded once. Source material: blood. This TCR derives from a woman aged 18-35 years with Graves' ophthalmopathy. The chain combines TRBV7-3 with TRBJ2-2, with 10 bases aligning to TRBD2. Here the CDR3 reads CASSIQREGRRRIGELFF. DNA of the CDR3: TGTGCCAGCAGCATACAGCGGGAGGGCCGTAGGAGAATCGGGGAGCTGTTTTTT.